This is a list of T cell receptor beta chains from one sample in a study of shared clonotypes between healthy human individuals. The table came from immunoSEQ multiplex PCR; TCRdb's copy has only in-frame clones and leaves some out. Found here are over 1.5 million clones, 95% to 99% of them singletons; the top ten hold about 0.4%. The source material was naive CD4+ T cells sorted from blood. The origin of the receptors is a man aged 25-40 years in good health. The CDR3 runs from the conserved cysteine through the conserved F or W.

V: TRBV5-1
J: TRBJ2-5
CDR3: CASSRGQEETQYF

V: TRBV15
J: TRBJ2-7
CDR3: CATSIIRGQGSYEQYF

V: TRBV5-1
J: TRBJ2-3
CDR3: CASSSEAGTGHSDTQYF

V: TRBV27
J: TRBJ1-5
CDR3: CASREHGANQPQHF

V: TRBV11-2
J: TRBJ1-2
CDR3: CASKPLGHYGYTF

V: TRBV5-4
J: TRBJ2-7
CDR3: CASSIRGQAYEQYF

V: TRBV11-2
J: TRBJ2-1
CDR3: CASSFGGALMNEQFF

V: TRBV19
J: TRBJ2-6
CDR3: CASSTDRVGANVLTF

V: TRBV25-1
J: TRBJ2-7
CDR3: CASSELGEGAYEQYF

V: TRBV18
J: TRBJ1-2
CDR3: CASSPLPPGQFKNYGYTF

V: TRBV9
J: TRBJ2-2
CDR3: CASSVSPDAGELFF

V: TRBV23-1
J: TRBJ2-1
CDR3: CASRKSRGEQFF

V: TRBV5-5
J: TRBJ1-2
CDR3: CASSLPGGYGYTF

V: TRBV28
J: TRBJ2-7
CDR3: CASSLLGDSSYEQYF

V: TRBV28
J: TRBJ2-1
CDR3: CASSLFQPGGLEQFF

V: TRBV6-6
J: TRBJ2-3
CDR3: CASSYPGDTQYF

V: TRBV7-6
J: TRBJ1-2
CDR3: CASSPSGVLGYGYTF

V: TRBV4-3
J: TRBJ2-2
CDR3: CASSQGGTSPLDAGELFF

V: TRBV5-4
J: TRBJ2-2
CDR3: CASSSPVGGAYTGELFF

V: TRBV7-8
J: TRBJ1-5
CDR3: CASSLAPHRMSNQPQHF

V: TRBV9
J: TRBJ2-1
CDR3: CASGGTAVSYNEQFF

V: TRBV30
J: TRBJ1-3
CDR3: CAWSVATWDPSGNTIYF

V: TRBV10-3
J: TRBJ2-5
CDR3: CAIRASLGETQYF

V: TRBV5-1
J: TRBJ2-3
CDR3: CASSPTHGSPDTQYF

V: TRBV5-3
J: TRBJ1-1
CDR3: CARSYYRTNTEAFF

V: TRBV4-2
J: TRBJ1-3
CDR3: CASSQGTALSGNTIYF

V: TRBV2
J: TRBJ2-2
CDR3: CASRESGLGTPGELFF

V: TRBV7-2
J: TRBJ1-3
CDR3: CASSRDSSGNTIYF

V: TRBV6-6
J: TRBJ2-7
CDR3: CASSYLAGLYEQYF

V: TRBV5-1
J: TRBJ1-1
CDR3: CASSLQALNTEAFF

V: TRBV19
J: TRBJ1-2
CDR3: CASSTGTGVNYGYTF

V: TRBV6-5
J: TRBJ2-3
CDR3: CASSTSGSTDTQYF

V: TRBV18
J: TRBJ1-2
CDR3: CASSYEGDGYTF

V: TRBV19
J: TRBJ2-2
CDR3: CASSPRDQNTGELFF

V: TRBV18
J: TRBJ2-7
CDR3: CASSPNGPPYEQYF

V: TRBV7-9
J: TRBJ2-6
CDR3: CASSQQFGVSGANVLTF

V: TRBV6-5
J: TRBJ2-1
CDR3: CASSSASTYNEQFF

V: TRBV5-1
J: TRBJ2-2
CDR3: CASSYRERPTGELFF

V: TRBV30
J: TRBJ1-4
CDR3: CAWRGRQGREKLFF

V: TRBV6-1
J: TRBJ1-1
CDR3: CASSDRGRFEAFF